What follows is one T cell receptor (beta chain) and its context. What this receptor recognizes is not known. No much larger clone is present one base from it, and per-base qualities are unavailable. This record comes from a study of shared clonotypes between healthy human individuals (TCRdb year 2020). About the investigation overall: A couple of women and a few men aged 18 to 49 years were included in the cohort. Per donor, three plates each were used for CD4 naive and CD4 memory, two for CD8 naive, and one for CD8 memory. The study deeply sequenced blood TCR repertoires of about 5 healthy adults to estimate repertoire size and the extent of clonotype sharing between individuals. Different laboratories and diverse techniques were used to prepare libraries and sequence TCR repertoires, to increase sequencing depth and limit assay-specific biases. Each donor's leukapheresis produced roughly between roughly 0.85 and 10 billion PBMCs. Paper-wide results and their limitations: Naive subsets generally had larger estimated clonotype richness than memory subsets. Pairwise subsampling led to the expectation that sequencing depth would affect the degree of clonotype sharing among donors. Compared with non-shared clonotypes, the clonotypes found in all four sorted-subset donors had higher generation probabilities. Rarefaction of sorted-subset datasets indicated incomplete sequencing despite the large sequencing depth. Sampling was restricted to blood, and TCR repertoires in tissues likely differ from the TCR repertoires found in blood. Because the study included a small number of donors, the genetic and exposure-history diversity represented was limited. When a few donors were compared, the shared fraction of clonotypes was around 4.6% for naive CD4, roughly 3.4% for naive CD8, 2.3% for memory CD4, and 0.35% to 0.4% for memory CD8.

Donors were healthy HIV-negative adults with no recently reported acute infections or vaccinations. All donors were Caucasian adults living in Nashville, Tennessee, USA. CD4+ T cells were enriched by magnetic negative selection; naive cells were then positively selected on CD45RA, and the negative fraction formed the memory subset. After blood collection by leukapheresis, PBMCs were isolated using Ficoll-Histopaque density gradient centrifugation and then cryopreserved in the vapor phase of liquid nitrogen. Analytical flow cytometry was used to check the purity and quantity of every magnetically sorted T cell population. Each sorted fraction had its genomic DNA isolated and then quantified by UV absorbance on a Nanodrop 2000c. The CDR3 goes from the cysteine to the phenylalanine over 14 residues. Just the 42-base CDR3 DNA is kept, in frame starting at base 1. V ends up 6 bases short and J 2 bases short, with an unmatched junction base count of 9. Reading the germline V gene gives CDR1 SQVTM and CDR2 ANQGSEA.

TCR CDR3 regions were amplified from genomic DNA by multiplex PCR using the deep immunoSEQ assay. For each cell subset, the extracted genomic DNA was distributed evenly across all wells of several immunoSEQ 96-well plates, and each plate served as one replicate. For sorted subsets, each replicate PCR was loaded with approximately 0.2 ug genomic DNA, equivalent to 25,000 to 30,000 T cell genomes. The purified libraries were quantified using a Qubit 3.0 fluorometer, sized with a Bioanalyzer 2100, and then quantified again using the KAPA Library Quantification kit. A separate single-read 150-cycle Illumina NextSeq 550 flow cell was used to sequence each immunoSEQ 96-well plate. The authors' analysis ran thus. The immunoSEQ output contained only junctional sequences without quality scores, so filtering could not match that applied to full-length reads. To assign V/J genes and CDR3, sequences were annotated using PyIR, a Python wrapper for IgBLAST v1.9, with IMGT germline references. Reads with weak V/J assignments (E-value above 1e-6), missing CDR3, stop codons, out-of-frame junctions, or ambiguous translated residues were removed. A V3J clonotype was defined by an identical inferred V gene, J gene, and CDR3 amino acid sequence. To compute the percentage overlap between repertoires, the number of shared unique clonotypes was divided by the size of the smaller repertoire. RTK rarefaction, the Chao1 estimator, and Recon v2.1 estimates of unobserved clonotypes were used to assess repertoire richness. For all TCRbeta clonotypes obtained by the gDNA method from a handful of donors, generation probabilities were computed with OLGA. TCRdb provides this immuneACCESS table in a form limited to in-frame rearrangements. Some clones are lacking; in checked studies, under half of them reflect an unresolved V gene, and why the rest are absent is not known. The V and J calls and clone size were taken over from that table, and D and trimming were inferred from the DNA. The sample table lists about 2 million clones, 90% to 95% of them with a count of one. 0.13% of the sample comes from the top ten.

The TCR originated in a young man in good health. This sequence uses TRBV29-1 and TRBJ2-5; 7 bases in between match TRBD2. Specimen: naive CD4+ T cells sorted from blood. The cell subset or site label on this specimen signifies: CD45RA+ positively selected. CDR3 loop: CSVFVWGGQETQYF. The DNA sequence reads TGCAGCGTATTCGTTTGGGGGGGTCAAGAGACCCAGTACTTC.